Listed below are T cell receptor beta chains from one sample, sequenced in a study of cytomegalovirus exposure and HLA in healthy donors. Libraries were prepared by immunoSEQ multiplex PCR; TCRdb keeps only in-frame clonotypes and omits some of them. The sample lists tens of thousands of clones; around three quarters were seen once. Source material: PBMCs. These receptors were collected from a man in his sixties in good health and CMV-seropositive. Each CDR3 is given with its conserved first and last residue. The order of the fields is CDR3 protein, CDR3 DNA, J gene, clone size, V gene, D gene. The D gene is left open where the match is weak. Clone size is shown for a subset of rows, as once, few, many or a class of expanded clone.

cdr3_aa: CASSVEDRTSYNEQFF
cdr3_nt: TGTGCCAGCAGCGTCGAGGACAGGACATCCTACAATGAGCAGTTCTTC
j_call: TRBJ2-1
clone_size: NA
v_call: TRBV9
d_call: TRBD1

cdr3_aa: CASSTGQGGGQETQYF
cdr3_nt: TGCGCCAGCAGCACCGGACAGGGAGGGGGCCAAGAGACCCAGTACTTC
j_call: TRBJ2-5
clone_size: few
v_call: TRBV5-1
d_call: NA

cdr3_aa: CASSDFLDTQYF
cdr3_nt: TGCGCCAGCAGTGACTTCTTAGATACGCAGTATTTT
j_call: TRBJ2-3
clone_size: few
v_call: TRBV10-2
d_call: NA

cdr3_aa: CASSYHRDIYEAFF
cdr3_nt: TGCGCCAGCAGCTACCACCGGGACATCTATGAAGCTTTCTTT
j_call: TRBJ1-1
clone_size: NA
v_call: TRBV5-1
d_call: NA

cdr3_aa: CASSFTGVGGNEQFF
cdr3_nt: TGTGCCAGCAGCTTCACAGGGGTCGGCGGGAATGAGCAGTTCTTC
j_call: TRBJ2-1
clone_size: NA
v_call: TRBV7-9
d_call: TRBD1

cdr3_aa: CASSLAYPGANVLTF
cdr3_nt: TGCGCCAGCAGCTTGGCCTATCCTGGGGCCAACGTCCTGACTTTC
j_call: TRBJ2-6
clone_size: NA
v_call: TRBV5-1
d_call: NA

cdr3_aa: CASSVIGGRNEQFF
cdr3_nt: TGTGCCAGCAGCGTAATCGGGGGGCGAAATGAGCAGTTCTTC
j_call: TRBJ2-1
clone_size: NA
v_call: TRBV9
d_call: NA

cdr3_aa: CASSLRDRATYGYTF
cdr3_nt: TGTGCCAGCAGCTTACGGGACAGGGCAACCTATGGCTACACCTTC
j_call: TRBJ1-2
clone_size: NA
v_call: TRBV5-4
d_call: TRBD1

cdr3_aa: CASSESWRSYEQYF
cdr3_nt: TGTGCCAGCAGTGAATCTTGGCGGTCCTACGAGCAGTACTTC
j_call: TRBJ2-7
clone_size: once
v_call: TRBV25-1
d_call: NA

cdr3_aa: CSVDRGDSVEQFF
cdr3_nt: TGCAGCGTTGACAGGGGGGACTCAGTTGAGCAGTTCTTC
j_call: TRBJ2-1
clone_size: NA
v_call: TRBV29-1
d_call: NA

cdr3_aa: CASSMDGRGIDGYTF
cdr3_nt: TGCGCCAGCAGCATGGACGGCAGGGGGATTGATGGCTACACCTTC
j_call: TRBJ1-2
clone_size: NA
v_call: TRBV5-1
d_call: TRBD1